The 7 T cell receptor beta chains reported below all come from one sample, sequenced in a study of early T cells in non-severe SARS-CoV-2 infection. TCRdb reanalysed the 5' RACE reads using MiXCR and keeps one entry per CDR3 protein. The table lists about 110,000 distinct CDR3 sequences, roughly an eighth of them singletons. The sequenced sample was whole blood. The receptor set was obtained from an adult who was a healthcare worker with PCR-confirmed SARS-CoV-2 infection or an uninfected control (not recorded which).

This clonotype was seen a handful of times. The V and J genes are TRBV6-1 and TRBJ2-4; no definite D call. Germline V gene lookup returns CDR1 MNHNS and CDR2 SASEGT. With 2 bases removed from V and 6 bases from J, the gap between germline ends came to 14 bases. CDR3 length equals 15 residues. The CDR3 reads CASSEIVLKGNIQYF. The CDR3 DNA reads TGTGCCAGCAGTGAAATTGTACTGAAGGGAAACATTCAGTACTTC.

V gene TRBV20-1 combines with J gene TRBJ1-4, with TRBD1 as a possible D gene (5 bases). Germline CDR1 reads DFQATT; CDR2 reads SNEGSKA (reference sequence). The CDR3 totals 14 residues. The ends were cut back, 3 bases at V and 0 bases at J, with 8 bases in the middle. The CDR3 loop is CSARDTATNEKLFF. DNA of the CDR3: TGCAGTGCTAGGGACACAGCAACTAATGAAAAACTGTTTTTT.

The chain carries TRBV4-1 and TRBJ2-3; the D is unclear. CDR3 length equals 12 residues. In germline, CDR1 is MGHRA, CDR2 YSYEKL. V lost 2 bases and J 7 bases, leaving 7 bases between the germline ends. The CDR3 bases are TGCGCCAGCAGCCAAAATGACTATACGCAGTATTTT. It translates to CASSQNDYTQYF.

In this sample, this clonotype turned up many times. The chain recombines TRBV7-9 with TRBJ2-7, with D possibly being TRBD1 or TRBD2 (5 bases each). The CDR3 is made up of 19 amino acids. V lost 1 base and J lost 0, with 22 bases in between. Germline lookup yields CDR1 SEHNR and CDR2 FQNEAQ (reference sequence). CDR3 sequence (DNA): TGTGCCAGCAGCTTAGGTTCCGACTGGGACGTTCGGAGCTCCTACGAGCAGTACTTC. Translation: CASSLGSDWDVRSSYEQYF. The full variable domain, its missing parts supplied by reference TRBV7-9 and TRBJ2-7, is DTGVSQNPRHKITKRGQNVTFRCDPISEHNRLYWYRQTLGQGPEFLTYFQNEAQLEKSRLLSDRFSAERPKGSFSTLEIQRTEQGDSAMYLCASSLGSDWDVRSSYEQYFGPGTRLTVT.

This clonotype has only a few counts. The rearrangement links TRBV6-5 to TRBJ1-1; D remains unclear. The germline V gene has CDR1 MNHEY and CDR2 SVGAGI. Trimming removed 4 bases at V and 6 bases at J, with 15 bases between. CDR3 length: 14 amino acids. The CDR3 spells CASSSRGGKSEAFF. The CDR3 DNA reads as TGTGCCAGCAGTTCCCGAGGAGGGAAATCTGAAGCTTTCTTT.

The chain combines TRBV4-1 with TRBJ2-1; 16 bases fit TRBD2. CDR1 and CDR2 from the germline V gene are MGHRA and YSYEKL. This CDR3 region has 18 residues. V shed 3 bases and J 6 bases; nucleotides not matched to a gene: 8. In DNA form, the CDR3 reads TGCGCCAGCAGCCAGCGCGGGACTAGCGGGGGGGCTTTCAATGAGCAGTTCTTC. As protein: CASSQRGTSGGAFNEQFF.

The chain combines TRBV11-2 with TRBJ1-6; D uncertain. The CDR3 runs 12 residues. V was pared by 4 bases and J by 8 bases, with 6 bases between. Germline V gene lookup returns CDR1 SGHAT and CDR2 FQNNGV. The CDR3 spells CASSWADSPLHF. The CDR3, as DNA: TGTGCCAGCAGCTGGGCTGATTCACCCCTCCACTTT.